This passage covers 28 T cell receptor beta chains from one sample sequenced in a study of CD8 T cells in Susac syndrome. Reverse transcription of roughly 0.5 to 1 ug RNA was carried out with random hexamers. TCRdb redid the calling of the immunoSEQ multiplex PCR reads with MiXCR, one entry per CDR3 protein. The table lists 400,000 or so distinct CDR3 sequences, roughly 85% of them singletons. Sample: CD8+ T cells from PBMCs. The receptors shown here come from a human donor with multiple sclerosis.

V usage is TRBV19 and J usage is TRBJ2-1; 10 positions agree with TRBD2. This CDR3 spans 17 amino acids. In germline, CDR1 is LNHDA, CDR2 SQIVND (reference sequence). Unmatched junction bases numbered 11, after V lost 5 bases and J lost 4 bases. The chain's CDR3 is CASSFVSGGALYNEQFF. Here the CDR3 DNA reads TGTGCCAGTAGTTTTGTAAGCGGGGGGGCCTTATACAATGAGCAGTTCTTC.

The CDR3 protein is CASSEHGVGETQYF. The CDR3 DNA follows: TGCGCCAGCAGTGAGCATGGGGTAGGGGAGACCCAGTACTTC. The chain recombines TRBV10-2 with TRBJ2-5; D remains ambiguous. Trimming stripped 2 bases from V and 5 bases from J, with 12 bases between. Per germline, CDR1 WSHSY and CDR2 SAAADI. The CDR3 totals 14 residues.

The CDR3 reads CASSGTSENTDTQYF. In DNA, the CDR3 is TGTGCCAGCAGCGGGACTAGCGAGAACACAGATACGCAGTATTTT. The V gene is TRBV3-1, the J gene TRBJ2-3; 10 bases are shared with TRBD2. The CDR3 is made up of 15 amino acids. The V segment lost 5 bases and the J segment 2 bases; nucleotides outside the gene matches: 4. Germline CDR1 is LGHDT and CDR2 is YNNKEL (reference sequence).

The chain is built from TRBV4-1 and TRBJ2-7; TRBD1 is a possible D gene (5 bases). The V gene's germline CDR1 is MGHRA and CDR2 YSYEKL. Deletions cut 1 base from V and 6 bases from J, with 10 bases between. The CDR3 length is 13 residues. The CDR3 spells CASSQAQGTEQYF. The CDR3 coding sequence is TGCGCCAGCAGCCAAGCGCAGGGAACCGAGCAGTACTTC.

The V and J genes are TRBV27 and TRBJ2-7; a weak D match, TRBD2 (5 bases). This CDR3 spans 15 amino acids. Trimming pared 8 bases from V and 0 bases from J, leaving 17 bases between. Germline CDR1 reads MNHEY; CDR2 reads SMNVEV (reference sequence). CDR3 coding DNA: TGTGCCAGCGCCATTTCGGGCGGGCGCTCCTACGAGCAGTACTTC. Protein: CASAISGGRSYEQYF.

This chain joins TRBV30 and TRBJ2-1; 9 bases line up with TRBD1. The CDR3 has 15 residues. CDR1 GTSNPN and CDR2 SVGIG come from the germline V gene (reference sequence). Losses at the gene ends were 4 bases for V and 7 bases for J; bases not matched to a gene: 11. The CDR3 region is CAWTLPGTGLNEQFF. The CDR3 DNA follows: TGTGCCTGGACCCTTCCCGGGACAGGGCTTAATGAGCAGTTCTTC.

The chain links TRBV30 to TRBJ2-2; no firm D call. The ends were cut back, 2 bases at V and 2 bases at J, with 9 bases in the middle. Per the germline V gene, CDR1 is GTSNPN and CDR2 is SVGIG (reference sequence). The CDR3 length is 14 residues. DNA of the CDR3: TGTGCCTGGAGTCAAGGTGTAAACACCGGGGAGCTGTTTTTT. Its protein product is CAWSQGVNTGELFF.

The chain has TRBV3-1 and TRBJ2-3; 10 bases line up with TRBD2. The germline V gene encodes CDR1 LGHDT and CDR2 YNNKEL (reference sequence). Trimming took 1 base from V and 1 from J; bases not matched to a gene: 11. CDR3 length: 19 residues. In DNA, the CDR3 is TGTGCCAGCAGCCAAGTGGAGCAAGTGGGGACTAGCGGCACAGATACGCAGTATTTT. This encodes CASSQVEQVGTSGTDTQYF.

The chain uses TRBV27 and TRBJ1-1; perhaps TRBD1 as D (6 bases). There are 13 residues in the CDR3. Germline assignment: CDR1 MNHEY and CDR2 SMNVEV (reference sequence). The V and J ends lost 3 bases and 6 bases respectively, with 11 bases between them. The CDR3: CASSLGARAEAFF. The CDR3 nucleotides are TGTGCCAGCAGTTTGGGGGCGCGGGCTGAAGCTTTCTTT.

CDR3 in amino acids: CSASGGDMNTEAFF. In DNA, the CDR3 is TGCAGTGCTAGTGGGGGGGATATGAACACTGAAGCTTTCTTT. J is TRBJ1-1 and V is TRBV20-1; D is possibly TRBD1 (5 bases). CDR3 size: 14 residues. The ends were cut back, 3 bases at V and 0 bases at J, with 11 bases in the middle. The germline V gene has CDR1 DFQATT and CDR2 SNEGSKA (reference sequence).

The V call is TRBV10-3, the J call TRBJ1-4; no clear D. The V gene's germline CDR1 is ENHRY and CDR2 SYGVKD. The CDR3 has 13 amino acids. Deletions cut 0 bases from V and 3 bases from J, with 2 bases between. As DNA, the CDR3 is TGTGCCATCAGTGAGTCCTCTAATGAAAAACTGTTTTTT. Protein: CAISESSNEKLFF.

J is TRBJ2-7 and V is TRBV14; D gene unclear. CDR3 length: 13 residues. CDR1 SGHDN and CDR2 FVKESK come from the germline V gene. Trimming left V 0 bases short and J 6 bases short, with 9 bases between. CDR3 in DNA: TGTGCCAGCAGCCAAGACCCTACTGGCGAGCAGTACTTC. It is translated as CASSQDPTGEQYF.

The V call is TRBV12-3 or TRBV12-4, the J call TRBJ1-2, with D perhaps TRBD1 (6 bases). This CDR3 is 15 amino acids long. V was pared by 5 bases and J by 2 bases, with 15 bases between. CDR3 protein: CASSPPGQWNYGYTF. DNA of the CDR3: TGTGCCAGCAGTCCCCCAGGACAGTGGAACTATGGCTACACCTTC.

The genes are TRBV20-1 and TRBJ2-2; 9 bases match TRBD2. Looked up from germline, CDR1 is DFQATT and CDR2 is SNEGSKA (reference sequence). V shed 0 bases and J 3 bases; nucleotides not matched to a gene: 8. The length of the CDR3 is 17 residues. The CDR3 DNA is TGCAGTGCTAGAGATTCCCTAGCGGGGTTCTACACCGGGGAGCTGTTTTTT. It translates to CSARDSLAGFYTGELFF.

For the CDR3, the DNA is TGTGCCAGTAGCCCCGGGGCGGGAGCCTACGAGCAGTACTTC. As protein: CASSPGAGAYEQYF. The chain combines TRBV27 with TRBJ2-7; 7 bases agree with TRBD2. Per germline, CDR1 MNHEY and CDR2 SMNVEV (reference sequence). The V segment lost 9 bases and the J segment 2 bases; nucleotides outside the gene matches: 10. The CDR3 has 14 residues.

Only a few counts were recorded for this clonotype. The genes are TRBV6-1 and TRBJ2-7, with 9 bases lining up with TRBD1. Germline CDR1 MNHNS, CDR2 SASEGT. V gave up 4 bases and J gave up 5 bases; unmatched junction bases: 6. CDR3 length equals 14 residues. CDR3 protein: CASSVGQGFHEQYF. Here the CDR3 DNA reads TGTGCCAGCAGTGTGGGACAGGGCTTCCACGAGCAGTACTTC.

This chain links TRBV19 with TRBJ2-3, with D uncertain. Germline CDR1 is LNHDA and CDR2 is SQIVND (reference sequence). Deletions cut 0 bases from V and 1 base from J, with 5 bases between. The CDR3 runs 14 residues. The CDR3 coding sequence is TGTGCCAGTAGTATAGAGGCCGGCACAGATACGCAGTATTTT. Protein sequence: CASSIEAGTDTQYF.

The rearrangement joins TRBV29-1 to TRBJ2-7; no reliable D call. The CDR3 contains 13 residues. CDR1 and CDR2 (germline): SQVTM, ANQGSEA. Trimming removed 4 bases from V and 0 bases from J, with 10 bases in between. The CDR3 protein is CSVAESSSYEQYF. In DNA form, the CDR3 reads TGCAGCGTTGCCGAGTCTTCCTCCTACGAGCAGTACTTC.

This chain joins TRBV5-5 and TRBJ2-1; D possibly corresponds to TRBD2 (7 bases). The CDR3 runs to 14 residues. Germline loops: CDR1 SGHKS, CDR2 YYEKEE (reference sequence). With 2 bases removed from V and 5 bases from J, the gap between germline ends came to 11 bases. Here the CDR3 DNA reads TGTGCCAGCAGCTTTGGGGGGGCCGACAATGAGCAGTTCTTC. It codes for CASSFGGADNEQFF.

The J gene is TRBJ1-1, the V gene TRBV7-9; no clear D. This CDR3 is built from 15 residues. Germline V gene data show CDR1 as SEHNR and CDR2 as FQNEAQ (reference sequence). V lost 3 bases and J lost 0, with 11 bases in between. CDR3 DNA sequence: TGTGCCAGCAGCTTGGAACGGGCCTTGAACACTGAAGCTTTCTTT. Protein sequence: CASSLERALNTEAFF.

The chain joins TRBV29-1 to TRBJ2-1; TRBD2 might be the D (6 bases). This CDR3 has 15 amino acids. CDR1 is SQVTM, CDR2 ANQGSEA, per germline. V lost 5 bases and J 0 bases, leaving 14 bases between the germline ends. The CDR3 here is CSVRPWDSSYNEQFF. The DNA of the CDR3 is TGCAGCGTTCGCCCATGGGACTCCTCCTACAATGAGCAGTTCTTC.

V and J are TRBV29-1 and TRBJ2-3, with 7 nucleotides matching TRBD2. The germline CDR1 and CDR2 sequences are SQVTM and ANQGSEA. This CDR3 spans 14 amino acids. Trimming cost V 4 bases and J 2 bases; bases outside gene matches: 6. The CDR3 here is CSVVGLGYTDTQYF. The CDR3 DNA reads as TGCAGCGTTGTAGGACTAGGGTACACAGATACGCAGTATTTT.

This clonotype was seen just once. The J gene is TRBJ1-5, the V gene TRBV4-1, with D tentatively TRBD1 (5 bases). V was clipped by 2 bases and J by 7 bases, with 18 bases between them. The CDR3 runs 16 residues. Germline-derived CDR1 and CDR2 are MGHRA and YSYEKL. The CDR3 here is CASSQSSGTVNQPQHF. The CDR3 coding sequence is TGCGCCAGCAGCCAATCCTCCGGGACCGTAAACCAGCCCCAGCATTTT.

The gene calls are TRBV30 and TRBJ2-7, with 7 bases aligning to TRBD2. Germline V lookup: CDR1 GTSNPN, CDR2 SVGIG (reference sequence). The length of the CDR3 is 15 residues. V lost 2 bases, J lost 5 bases, and 12 bases stayed unmatched. CDR3 sequence reads: CAWSPGATGGDEQYF. In DNA, the CDR3 is TGTGCCTGGAGTCCCGGGGCTACGGGAGGCGACGAGCAGTACTTC.

The chain employs TRBV27 and TRBJ2-7; possibly TRBD2 for D (7 bases). Per germline, CDR1 MNHEY and CDR2 SMNVEV (reference sequence). The V and J ends lost 4 bases and 4 bases respectively, with 14 bases between them. This CDR3 has 14 amino acids. CDR3 sequence (DNA): TGTGCCAGCAGTTGGGGGGGCCAGTCGTACGAGCAGTACTTC. Protein product: CASSWGGQSYEQYF.

The chain couples TRBV29-1 to TRBJ2-3; no clear D. This CDR3 is 13 amino acids long. Germline V gives CDR1 SQVTM, CDR2 ANQGSEA. V was cut by 6 bases and J by 2 bases, with 12 bases left in between. The CDR3 spells CSVDPYSTDTQYF. The CDR3 coding sequence is TGCAGCGTAGATCCTTATTCCACAGATACGCAGTATTTT.

The chain carries TRBV28 and TRBJ2-3; 8 nucleotides match TRBD2. The CDR3 is 16 amino acids. Trimming removed 2 bases from V and 4 bases from J; junction bases left unmatched: 8. Per the germline V gene, CDR1 is MDHEN and CDR2 is SYDVKM. The CDR3 protein is CASSLRAGGGADTQYF. As DNA, the CDR3 is TGTGCCAGCAGTTTACGGGCGGGAGGAGGGGCAGATACGCAGTATTTT.

V gene TRBV6-5 combines with J gene TRBJ1-1, with D perhaps TRBD1 (6 bases). The germline gives CDR1 MNHEY, CDR2 SVGAGI. The CDR3 is 14 amino acids. V was cut by 2 bases and J by 3 bases, with 10 bases left in between. CDR3 DNA sequence: TGTGCCAGCAGTTACCGGGGGGCTTACACTGAAGCTTTCTTT. It yields the protein CASSYRGAYTEAFF.